The clone carrying this TCR beta chain was recorded at least ten times. What it binds is not known. The data were obtained in a study of T cells in Graves' hyperthyroidism and ophthalmopathy. General observations from the study: A model using 13 V-J features told ophthalmopathy apart from stable hyperthyroidism.

This sample holds PBMCs from roughly 10 ml fresh peripheral blood. Authors of the study amplified TCR beta CDR3 regions from RNA transcripts. Using the HTBI primer set, a first-round RT-PCR was run on the TCR CDR3. TCRdb passed the multiplex PCR reads through MiXCR, listing each CDR3 protein once. This sample has some 180,000 distinct CDR3 sequences, with about a sixth found just once. The receptor's source is a woman aged 50 to 60 with Graves' hyperthyroidism. The sample was blood.

CDR3 protein: CASSRGPSSYNEQFF. The CDR3 DNA is TGTGCCAGCAGCCGAGGACCTTCCTCCTACAATGAGCAGTTCTTC. The rearrangement links TRBV7-3 to TRBJ2-1; D is undetermined. Germline CDR1 and CDR2: SGHTA and FQGTGA. CDR3 length: 15 residues. V lost 5 bases and J 0 bases, leaving 11 bases between the germline ends.